The next 15 T cell receptor beta chains were all read from a single sample in a study of CD8+ T cells in alopecia areata. Described treatment: oral pan-JAK inhibitor, 5-10 mg twice daily. Collected material from alopecia areata patients comprised lesional scalp punch biopsies and peripheral blood. cDNA prepared by RNA extraction and subsequent reverse transcription served as the template for sequencing. TCRdb's table, derived via immunoSEQ multiplex PCR, lists solely in-frame clones and lacks some. The sample lists about 3,300 clones, approximately 79% occurring once. Sequences were derived from skin, sampled at week 24, from a patient treated with tofacitinib. These TCRs come from a human donor with alopecia areata.

This chain links TRBV28 with TRBJ2-7, with D perhaps TRBD1 or TRBD2 (5 bases each). CDR1 MDHEN and CDR2 SYDVKM come from the germline V gene. V was pared by 6 bases and J by 4 bases, with 19 bases between. CDR3 size: 15 residues. The DNA for the CDR3 is TGTGCCAGCAGATCCCCGAGGGGTCTGGGGTACGAGCAGTACTTC. This sequence encodes CASRSPRGLGYEQYF.

On this clone: One junction end does not reproduce the germline sequence, and a read error may be involved. J is TRBJ1-2 and V is TRBV23-1; 10 nucleotides line up with TRBD1. TRBV23-1 is identified as an open reading frame with a role that is uncertain. The CDR3 has 17 amino acids. The CDR3 nucleotides read TGCGCCAGCAGTCCCCGGGACAGGGGCCCCCTCTACTATGACTACACCTTC. It yields the protein CASSPRDRGPLYYDYTF.

The chain has TRBV4-1 and TRBJ2-1; a weak D match, TRBD2 (5 bases). The V end lost 3 bases, the J end lost 0 bases, and 18 bases lay between the germline ends. The germline V gene encodes CDR1 MGHRA and CDR2 YSYEKL. The CDR3 totals 18 residues. The CDR3 is CASSHRTPGVSSYNEQFF. The CDR3 DNA reads TGCGCCAGCAGCCACCGGACTCCGGGCGTTAGCTCCTACAATGAGCAGTTCTTC.

As for this clone: A read error may account for a junction end that differs from germline. The genes are TRBV29-1 and TRBJ1-1; 7 bases are shared with TRBD1. Per germline, CDR1 SQVTM and CDR2 ANQGSEA. The CDR3 contains 11 residues. The CDR3 sequence is CSTLGDSLFDF. The CDR3 DNA follows: TGCAGTACCCTAGGGGACAGCCTCTTCGATTTT.

The genes are TRBV6-6 and TRBJ1-5; 9 nucleotides align to TRBD1. CDR1 and CDR2 from the germline V gene are MNHNY and SVGAGI (reference sequence). V lost 4 bases, J lost 5 bases, and 3 bases stayed unmatched. The CDR3 has 14 amino acids. Here the CDR3 DNA reads TGTGCCAGCAGTTTGACAGGGGGGGATCAGCCCCAGCATTTT. It specifies CASSLTGGDQPQHF.

The chain couples TRBV5-1 to TRBJ2-7; D is possibly TRBD1 or TRBD2 (5 bases each). The CDR3 totals 13 residues. In germline, CDR1 is SGHRS, CDR2 YFSETQ. Trimming stripped 5 bases from V and 0 bases from J, with 9 bases between. Here the CDR3 reads CASSRDPSYEQYF. CDR3 sequence (DNA): TGCGCCAGCAGTCGGGACCCCTCCTACGAGCAGTACTTC.

The CDR3 reads CASSRGGGSYNEQFF. The CDR3 DNA reads as TGCGCCAGCAGCCGCGGGGGAGGCTCCTACAATGAGCAGTTCTTC. This chain links TRBV5-1 with TRBJ2-1; 7 nucleotides agree with TRBD2. Looked up from germline, CDR1 is SGHRS and CDR2 is YFSETQ. The V and J ends lost 4 bases and 0 bases, in that order; junction bases with no gene match: 4. The CDR3 spans 15 residues.

This chain joins TRBV7-2 and TRBJ2-5, with D possibly being TRBD1 or TRBD2 (7 bases each). The germline V and J ends were trimmed by 5 bases and 7 bases, with 17 bases remaining between them. Germline V CDR1 and CDR2: SGHTA, FQGNSA. The CDR3 is made up of 14 amino acids. CDR3 nucleotides: TGTGCCAGCAGCCCCCAGGGGGGGTTAGGGACCCAGTACTTC. The encoded protein is CASSPQGGLGTQYF.

The chain carries TRBV6-5 and TRBJ2-5; either TRBD1 or TRBD2 may supply D (5 bases each). Germline V lookup: CDR1 MNHEY, CDR2 SVGAGI. Trimming cost V 0 bases and J 1 base, with 9 bases left between them. The length of the CDR3 is 15 residues. In nucleotides, the CDR3 is TGTGCCAGCAGTTACTCGGGGGTTGGCCAAGAGACCCAGTACTTC. Encoded protein: CASSYSGVGQETQYF.

The gene calls are TRBV19 and TRBJ2-7; D is unclear. V shed 4 bases and J shed 4 bases, with 11 bases lying between them. The germline CDR1 and CDR2 sequences are LNHDA and SQIVND (reference sequence). The CDR3 consists of 13 residues. CDR3 bases: TGTGCCAGTAGTACGGGCAGAAGTTACGAGCAGTACTTC. Translating gives CASSTGRSYEQYF.

V gene TRBV18 combines with J gene TRBJ2-3, with D possibly being TRBD2 (6 bases). Trimming stripped 3 bases from V and 1 base from J, with 17 bases between. The CDR3 has 17 amino acids. Germline CDR1 is KGHSH and CDR2 is LQKENI. The CDR3 nucleotides read TGTGCCAGCTCACCGAGGCCAAGGGGAGGTGGCACAGATACGCAGTATTTT. Translating gives CASSPRPRGGGTDTQYF.

CDR3 sequence (DNA): TGTGCCATCAGTGTCCAGGGAACGTACACCTTC. Amino acids: CAISVQGTYTF. This rearrangement joins TRBV10-3 to TRBJ1-2, with D perhaps matching TRBD1 (5 bases). There are 11 residues in the CDR3. The V end lost 4 bases, the J end lost 11 bases, and 11 bases lay between the germline ends. Germline assignment: CDR1 ENHRY and CDR2 SYGVKD.

This chain joins TRBV11-3 and TRBJ2-1; 16 bases match TRBD2. In germline, CDR1 is SGHNT, CDR2 YENEEA. The trim removed 5 bases at V and 6 bases at J, leaving 4 bases unmatched. CDR3 length equals 16 residues. The CDR3 region is CASSLGTSGGANEQFF. CDR3 sequence (DNA): TGTGCCAGCAGCCTTGGGACTAGCGGGGGGGCCAATGAGCAGTTCTTC.

In its sample, this clone was seen once. The chain couples TRBV19 to TRBJ2-7; D perhaps matches TRBD1 (6 bases). Trimming cost V 5 bases and J 0 bases, with 14 bases left between them. Per the germline V gene, CDR1 is LNHDA and CDR2 is SQIVND (reference sequence). The CDR3 is 15 residues long. This chain's CDR3 is CASSPPRGGSYEQYF. CDR3 nucleotides: TGTGCCAGTAGTCCCCCCAGAGGGGGCTCCTACGAGCAGTACTTC.

J is TRBJ2-1 and V is TRBV7-8, with TRBD1 matching 7 bases. Germline trimming cut 5 bases from V and 5 bases from J; bases unmatched to any gene: 9. This CDR3 has 15 amino acids. Germline V lookup: CDR1 SGHVS, CDR2 FQNEAQ. Here the CDR3 DNA reads TGTGCCAGCAGCCTAAACAGGGGTCTTAACAATGAGCAGTTCTTC. Protein: CASSLNRGLNNEQFF.